Shown below are 27 T cell receptor beta chains from a single sample sequenced in a study of tissue T cells after allogeneic stem cell transplantation. Sample time point: mouse harvest day 14 after allogeneic transplant. Mouse grafts combined 10^7 T-cell-depleted bone marrow cells with 10^6 splenic CD5+ T cells. Libraries were prepared by immunoSEQ multiplex PCR; TCRdb keeps only in-frame clonotypes and omits some of them. The sample yields thousands of clones, 45% seen once. The sample taken for sequencing was gut tissue. These TCRs come from a female BALB/c mouse given C57BL/6 T cells with graft-versus-host disease after an allogeneic hematopoietic cell transplant.

This clone is labeled as medium-sized. Mouse names are used for the genes. The CDR3 extends 1 residue past the end of the read, so its final part is completed from the germline J gene. The chain is built from TRBV13-2 and TRBJ2-7; 11 nucleotides match TRBD2. The germline V gene has CDR1 NNHNN and CDR2 SYGAGS (reference sequence). The CDR3 sequence is 12 residues long. J gave up 5 bases and V 7 bases, and 2 bases lay outside the gene matches. The CDR3 DNA, read in part, is TGTGCCAGCTGGACTGGGGGGAATGAACAGTAC. Amino acids: CASWTGGNEQY. The CDR3, in full, reads CASWTGGNEQYF.

By its share, this clone is medium-sized. Gene names are mouse gene names. The read terminates 1 residue before the CDR3 end, so the remaining end is supplied by the germline J gene. The chain is built from TRBV4 and TRBJ2-4; the D is unclear. Germline CDR1 reads LGHDT; CDR2 reads YNNKQL (reference sequence). V gave up 5 bases and J gave up 0 bases, with 9 bases separating them. This CDR3 comprises 14 residues. The sequenced CDR3 bases are TGTGCCAGCAGCAGGACGGTTAGTCAAAACACCTTGTAC. It encodes CASSRTVSQNTLY. In full, the CDR3 reads CASSRTVSQNTLYF.

A note on this clone: Here the gene names and germline are mouse. The read is 1 residue too short to cover the CDR3 end, so that end is filled in from the germline J gene. The chain uses TRBV2 and TRBJ1-1; D is unclear. The CDR3 is 11 amino acids. Deletions cut 0 bases from V and 10 bases from J, with 6 bases between. From germline, CDR1 is LGHNA and CDR2 YSYQKL. The DNA read from the CDR3 is TGTGCCAGCAGCCAAGATCTGGGAGTCTTC. Amino acid sequence: CASSQDLGVF. The full CDR3 protein reads CASSQDLGVFF.

Of note for this clone: Mouse names are used for the genes. The missing CDR3 end, 1 residue past where the read stops, is filled in from the germline J gene. The J gene is TRBJ2-7, the V gene TRBV12-2, with D unresolved. Germline lookup yields CDR1 SGHLS and CDR2 HYDKME. Trimming removed 0 bases from V and 0 bases from J, with 8 bases in between. CDR3 length equals 14 residues. CDR3 DNA (partial): TGTGCCAGCTCTCTCGATCGGGGCTCCTATGAACAGTAC. Protein sequence: CASSLDRGSYEQY. The CDR3 as a whole reads CASSLDRGSYEQYF.

As for this clone: Germline and genes: mouse. Read coverage stops 1 residue before the CDR3 terminus; the germline J gene supplies the remainder. V usage is TRBV23 and J usage is TRBJ2-5; the D call in the table, TRBD1, was not verified against the DNA. The germline V gene has CDR1 KGHTA and CDR2 FQNQQP. This CDR3 is 14 amino acids long. CDR3: CSSSPGTVQDTQYF. CDR3 DNA (partial): TGCTCCAGCAGTCCCGGGACAGTACAAGACACCCAGTAC. The variable domain in full, completed from reference TRBV23 and TRBJ2-5, reads DAAVTQKPRYLIKMKGQEAEMKCIPEKGHTAVFWYQQKQSKELKFLIYFQNQQPLDQIDMVKERFSAVCPSSSLCSLGIRTCEAEDSALYLCSSSPGTVQDTQYFGPGTRLLVL.

About this clone: Germline and genes: mouse. The DNA ends 1 residue before the CDR3 does, and the rest of the CDR3 is filled in from the germline J gene. The rearrangement uses TRBV26 and TRBJ2-4; 8 positions match TRBD1. Germline CDR1 KGHPV, CDR2 FQNQEV (reference sequence). This CDR3 region has 14 residues. The V gene end was trimmed by 6 bases and the J gene end by 0 bases; junction bases not matched to a gene: 2. The covered CDR3 bases are TGTGCCAGCAGCCGACAGGGGAGTCAAAACACCTTGTAC. This encodes CASSRQGSQNTLY. Given in full, the CDR3 is CASSRQGSQNTLYF.

The sample holds one count of this clone. Given a much more abundant clone one base away, this may be a read error. Genes and germline come from the mouse. Read data end 1 residue before the CDR3 end; the end is taken from the germline J gene. The chain joins TRBV5 to TRBJ2-7, with D possibly being TRBD2 (6 bases). Deletions cut 5 bases from V and 0 bases from J, with 14 bases between. The CDR3 totals 15 residues. Germline loops: CDR1 LGHNA, CDR2 YNLKQL (reference sequence). CDR3 sequence: CASSSTGRPSYEQYF. The CDR3 bases that were read are TGTGCCAGCAGCAGCACTGGGAGGCCCTCCTATGAACAGTAC.

In this sample, this clone turned up once. Gene and germline names: mouse. The read terminates 1 residue before the CDR3 end, so the remaining end is supplied by the germline J gene. The chain has TRBV12-2 and TRBJ1-3; TRBD1 agrees at 7 bases. This CDR3 has 13 amino acids. CDR1 and CDR2 (germline): SGHLS, HYDKME. Germline trimming cut 4 bases from V and 4 bases from J; bases unmatched to any gene: 3. The DNA read from the CDR3 is TGTGCCAGCTCCCAGGGGGACGGAAATACGCTCTAT. Translating it yields CASSQGDGNTLY. The complete CDR3 reads CASSQGDGNTLYF.

This clone was seen more than once but under ten times. The germline and genes are mouse ones. The sequence runs out 1 residue before the end of the CDR3; the remainder is reconstructed from the germline J gene. V and J are TRBV5 and TRBJ2-7; the match to TRBD2 covers 10 bases. Germline lookup yields CDR1 LGHNA and CDR2 YNLKQL (reference sequence). This CDR3 has 13 residues. The trim removed 4 bases at V and 6 bases at J, leaving 3 bases unmatched. Here the CDR3 reads CASSRDWGFEQYF. The part of the CDR3 DNA that was read is TGTGCCAGCAGCCGGGACTGGGGCTTTGAACAGTAC.

Remarks on this clone: Gene names and germline match the mouse. The read ends 1 residue shy of where the CDR3 ends; the end is completed using the germline J gene. The rearrangement joins TRBV26 to TRBJ1-6; D is unresolved. TRBJ1-6 is reported as an ORF; its role is uncertain. Germline lookup yields CDR1 KGHPV and CDR2 FQNQEV (reference sequence). The CDR3 sequence is 13 residues long. Trimming stripped 4 bases from V and 8 bases from J, with 9 bases between. CDR3 bases read: TGTGCCAGCAGTCCCCGGCGCGATTCGCCCCTCTAC. Translated: CASSPRRDSPLY. The CDR3 as a whole reads CASSPRRDSPLYF.

This clone was picked up a small number of times. The listed genes are named as in mouse. Coverage ceases 1 residue before the CDR3 finishes, and the germline J gene fills in the end. The rearrangement links TRBV26 to TRBJ1-2, with 9 bases matching TRBD1. The V gene end was trimmed by 5 bases and the J gene end by 4 bases; junction bases not matched to a gene: 2. The CDR3 has 13 amino acids. The germline CDR1 and CDR2 sequences are KGHPV and FQNQEV (reference sequence). CDR3 DNA (partial): TGTGCCAGCAGTTTACAGGGGGCCTCCGACTACACC. It is translated as CASSLQGASDYT. The entire CDR3 is CASSLQGASDYTF.

Concerning this clone itself: Just one base apart from a much larger clone, this may be a read error. Mouse germline and gene names are used. The CDR3 end lies 1 residue beyond the end of the read and is filled in from the germline J gene. This chain uses TRBV13-2 with TRBJ2-7; TRBD1 is a possible D gene (5 bases). Trimming removed 0 bases from V and 0 bases from J, with 10 bases in between. This CDR3 is 15 amino acids long. CDR1 and CDR2 from the germline V gene are NNHNN and SYGAGS (reference sequence). The chain's CDR3 is CASGDAPGSSYEQYF. Partial CDR3 DNA: TGTGCCAGCGGTGATGCACCAGGGAGCTCCTATGAACAGTAC.

This clone has only a few counts. Germline and genes here are mouse. The sequence runs out 1 residue before the end of the CDR3; the remainder is reconstructed from the germline J gene. The V call is TRBV12-1, the J call TRBJ1-4; D gene uncertain. The CDR3 spans 13 residues. V was trimmed by 4 bases and J by 5 bases, leaving 10 bases between them. Germline assignment: CDR1 SGHSN and CDR2 HYEKVE. The CDR3 here is CASSLLGNERLFF. The sequenced part of the CDR3 DNA is TGTGCCAGCTCCCTCCTCGGAAACGAAAGATTATTT.

As regards this clone: Germline and genes here are mouse. CDR3 amino acids: CASSGGQVETLYF. The covered CDR3 bases are TGTGCCAGCAGTGGGGGACAGGTTGAAACGCTGTAT. The genes are TRBV26 and TRBJ2-3; 8 bases agree with TRBD1. The observed sequence ends 1 residue before the CDR3 terminus, with the missing tail filled in from the germline J gene. V lost 5 bases and J lost 6; bases outside the gene matches: 4. Looked up from germline, CDR1 is KGHPV and CDR2 is FQNQEV (reference sequence). The CDR3 covers 13 residues.

As for this clone: Mouse gene names apply. The sequenced fragment ends 1 residue before the CDR3 boundary, so the rest is inferred from the germline J gene. The chain combines TRBV5 with TRBJ2-7, with 8 bases that match TRBD2. The CDR3 consists of 16 residues. Trimming took 0 bases from V and 4 from J; bases not matched to a gene: 8. Germline assignment: CDR1 LGHNA and CDR2 YNLKQL (reference sequence). CDR3 DNA, as far as it was read: TGTGCCAGCAGCCAAGATTGGGGGGGGCGCCTATATGAACAGTAC. Translating gives CASSQDWGGRLYEQY. From start to end, the CDR3 is CASSQDWGGRLYEQYF.

A remark on this clone: Germline and junction disagree at one end, which may indicate a read error. Genes and germline come from the mouse. CDR3 DNA, as far as it was read: TGTGCCAGCAGTGATGCAGCCTGGGGGAACTATGCTGAGCAGTTC. The encoded protein is CASSDAAWGNYAEQF. The full-length CDR3 reads as CASSDAAWGNYAEQFF. The rearrangement joins TRBV13-2 to TRBJ2-1; 7 bases fit TRBD2. The read terminates 1 residue before the CDR3 end, so the remaining end is supplied by the germline J gene. The CDR3 runs 16 residues. The germline gives CDR1 NNHNN, CDR2 SYGAGS (reference sequence).

Comment on this clone: Mouse gene names apply. The CDR3 end is not reached by the read, which stops 1 residue before it; the germline J gene fills it in. The chain links TRBV26 to TRBJ2-5; 12 nucleotides align to TRBD2. Germline trimming cut 6 bases from V and 0 bases from J; bases unmatched to any gene: 7. Germline CDR1 KGHPV, CDR2 FQNQEV (reference sequence). The CDR3 length is 17 residues. CDR3 amino acids: CASSPGLGGINQDTQYF. The DNA read from the CDR3 is TGTGCCAGCAGCCCCGGACTGGGGGGGATTAACCAAGACACCCAGTAC. The full variable domain, completed using reference TRBV26 and TRBJ2-5, is NSKVIQTPRYLVKGQGQKAKMRCIPEKGHPVVFWYQQNKNNEFKFLINFQNQEVLQQIDMTEKRFSAECPSNSPCSLEIQSSEAGDSALYLCASSPGLGGINQDTQYFGPGTRLLVL.

As concerns this clone: Any gene name here is a mouse gene name. The missing CDR3 end, 1 residue past where the read stops, is filled in from the germline J gene. This chain connects TRBV13-2 to TRBJ2-3; possible D gene TRBD1, 5 bases. The CDR3 sequence is 12 residues long. Germline CDR1 is NNHNN and CDR2 is SYGAGS (reference sequence). V lost 1 base to trimming and J lost 8 bases, with 8 bases between them. The CDR3 sequence: CASGDKGRTLYF. The CDR3 DNA, read in part, is TGTGCCAGCGGTGATAAGGGGAGAACGCTGTAT.

Regarding this clone: Mouse gene names and germline throughout. The CDR3 end is not reached by the read, which stops 1 residue before it; the germline J gene fills it in. V usage is TRBV12-2 and J usage is TRBJ1-2, with 7 bases fitting TRBD1. CDR3 length: 14 amino acids. CDR1 is SGHLS, CDR2 HYDKME, per germline. The junction had 4 bases not matched to a gene; V was cut back by 4 bases and J by 0 bases. CDR3 bases read: TGTGCCAGCTCCCCGGGACAGTCAAACTCCGACTACACC. This gives the protein CASSPGQSNSDYT. The entire CDR3 is CASSPGQSNSDYTF.

Relative to its sample, this clone is medium-sized. Gene names refer to mouse genes. Partial CDR3 DNA: TGTGCCAGCAGCTTCCAGGGGTCCAACGAAAGATTATTT. This encodes CASSFQGSNERLF. From start to end, the CDR3 is CASSFQGSNERLFF. This chain links TRBV3 with TRBJ1-4, with D tentatively TRBD1 (6 bases). The sequenced fragment ends 1 residue before the CDR3 boundary, so the rest is inferred from the germline J gene. The CDR3 covers 14 residues. V was cut by 3 bases and J by 2 bases, with 7 bases left in between. Germline lookup yields CDR1 SNHLY and CDR2 FYNGKV (reference sequence).

The sample holds a few counts of this clone. The genes and germline here are from mouse. The read finishes 1 residue shy of the CDR3 end, and the germline J gene is used to complete it. V is TRBV3 and J is TRBJ1-5; possible D gene TRBD1, 6 bases. The germline V gene has CDR1 SNHLY and CDR2 FYNGKV (reference sequence). The V end lost 5 bases, the J end lost 3 bases, and 11 bases lay between the germline ends. There are 14 residues in the CDR3. The covered CDR3 bases are TGTGCCAGCAGCACAGGGACGGGCAACCAGGCTCCGCTT. Translated: CASSTGTGNQAPL. The whole CDR3 region reads CASSTGTGNQAPLF.

About this clone itself: The gene names here belong to mouse. From the germline J gene comes the end of the CDR3, since the read stops 1 residue before it. The chain employs TRBV5 and TRBJ2-5; 8 bases map to TRBD2. Losses at the gene ends were 2 bases for V and 1 base for J; bases not matched to a gene: 5. This CDR3 is built from 16 residues. In germline, CDR1 is LGHNA, CDR2 YNLKQL (reference sequence). The covered CDR3 bases are TGTGCCAGCAGCCAAAGGATCTGGGGGGACCAAGACACCCAGTAC. This gives the protein CASSQRIWGDQDTQY. The entire CDR3 reads CASSQRIWGDQDTQYF.

With regard to this clone: Gene and germline names: mouse. The CDR3 end lies 1 residue beyond the end of the read and is filled in from the germline J gene. The chain employs TRBV29 and TRBJ1-1; D ambiguous. The germline V gene has CDR1 MSHET and CDR2 SYDVDS. CDR3 length: 12 residues. The V gene lost 5 bases and the J gene lost 0 bases, with 4 bases spanning the gap. The CDR3 region is CASSTSNTEVFF. The sequenced part of the CDR3 DNA is TGTGCTAGCAGTACATCAAACACAGAAGTCTTC. Full variable domain (outside the CDR3, taken from reference TRBV29 and TRBJ1-1): DMKVTQMPRYLIKRMGENVLLECGQDMSHETMYWYRQDPGLGLQLIYISYDVDSNSEGDIPKGYRVSRKKREHFSLILDSAKTNQTSVYFCASSTSNTEVFFGKGTRLTVV.

Comments on this clone: Mouse gene names and germline throughout. The sequenced fragment ends 1 residue before the CDR3 boundary, so the rest is inferred from the germline J gene. J is TRBJ1-1 and V is TRBV26; D is unclear. The V gene lost 5 bases and the J gene lost 1 base, with 2 bases spanning the gap. The CDR3 has 11 residues. Germline V gives CDR1 KGHPV, CDR2 FQNQEV (reference sequence). The sequenced CDR3 bases are TGTGCCAGCAGTAAAAACACAGAAGTCTTC. Protein: CASSKNTEVF. The whole CDR3 sequence is CASSKNTEVFF.

Note on this clone: The genes are named according to mouse. The DNA ends 1 residue before the CDR3 does, and the rest of the CDR3 is filled in from the germline J gene. Other DNA sequences from this sample encode an identical CDR3 as well. The rearrangement uses TRBV17 and TRBJ2-7; TRBD2 matches at 8 bases. The CDR3 is 15 residues long. The germline V gene encodes CDR1 MNHDT and CDR2 YYDKIL. V was pared by 2 bases and J by 7 bases, with 10 bases of the junction left unmatched. CDR3 DNA, as far as it was read: TGTGCTAGCAGTAGATGGCGGGGGGGGCGGGGGGAACAGTAC. Amino acid sequence: CASSRWRGGRGEQY. The entire CDR3 protein is CASSRWRGGRGEQYF. Looking up the rest from reference TRBV17 and TRBJ2-7 gives the full variable domain: DTTVKQNPRYKLARVGKPVNLICSQTMNHDTMYWYQKKPNQAPKLLLFYYDKILNREADTFEKFQSSRPNNSFCSLYIGSAGLEYSAMYLCASSRWRGGRGEQYFGPGTRLTVL.

This clone was observed a few times. Gene names are mouse gene names. The read ends 1 residue shy of where the CDR3 ends; the end is completed using the germline J gene. This chain joins TRBV26 and TRBJ2-7; D not certain. The CDR3 length is 11 residues. V was clipped by 3 bases and J by 4 bases, with 4 bases between them. In germline, CDR1 is KGHPV, CDR2 FQNQEV (reference sequence). Incomplete CDR3 DNA: TGTGCCAGCAGTCTTCAGTATGAACAGTAC. This encodes CASSLQYEQY. The full CDR3 protein reads CASSLQYEQYF.

Note on this clone: The genes and germline here are from mouse. The observed sequence ends 1 residue before the CDR3 terminus, with the missing tail filled in from the germline J gene. The chain joins TRBV13-2 to TRBJ1-3; the D gene is possibly TRBD1 (5 bases). V lost 3 bases to trimming and J lost 0 bases, with 7 bases between them. This CDR3 has 14 amino acids. Germline V lookup: CDR1 NNHNN, CDR2 SYGAGS (reference sequence). This CDR3 reads CASGGQNSGNTLYF. The DNA read from the CDR3 is TGTGCCAGCGGTGGACAGAATTCTGGAAATACGCTCTAT.